The TCR beta chain under discussion was sequenced for a study of T cells in Graves' hyperthyroidism and ophthalmopathy. Turning to the study itself: The authors collected peripheral blood at initial diagnosis, before any treatment.

Germline V gene sequence: CDR1 LNHDA, CDR2 SQIVND (reference sequence). The CDR3 contains 13 residues. J gave up 9 bases and V 5 bases, and 5 bases lay outside the gene matches. The investigators amplified TCR beta CDR3 regions from RNA transcripts. Carried out on the TCR CDR3, a first-round RT-PCR used the HTBI primer set. TCRdb reprocessed the multiplex PCR reads via MiXCR and lists one record per CDR3 protein. The data show roughly 530,000 distinct CDR3 sequences, about a sixth seen once. This clonotype was counted only a few times. The rearrangement joins TRBV19 to TRBJ2-1, with TRBD2 matching 9 bases. The sequencing input was blood. The sequence derives from a woman between 18 and 30 years old with Graves' ophthalmopathy. The CDR3 sequence: CASSPGLAGEQFF. The CDR3 region has the DNA TGTGCCAGTAGTCCGGGACTAGCCGGTGAGCAGTTCTTC.